The rows below give T cell receptor beta chains drawn from one sample of a study of cytomegalovirus exposure and HLA in healthy donors. Only in-frame clones appear in the TCRdb table, and some are missing; sequencing was by immunoSEQ multiplex PCR. The sample contains 65,000 to 95,000 clones, roughly 79% of which appear only once. The specimen was PBMCs. The receptor set was obtained from a male donor in good health and CMV-seropositive. CDR3s include the opening cysteine and the closing phenylalanine or tryptophan. D genes are given only for firm matches. Size is omitted from some rows. Given values are once, few, many or a class for expanded clones.

size: NA; J: TRBJ2-2; V: TRBV5-4; D: NA; DNA: TGTGCCAGCAGCCCACTTGAGGCCGGGGAGCTGTTTTTT; CDR3: CASSPLEAGELFF
size: once; J: TRBJ2-2; V: TRBV9; D: TRBD2; DNA: TGTGCCAGCAGCGTAGGTAGCGGGGGGTCCGGGGAGCTGTTTTTT; CDR3: CASSVGSGGSGELFF
size: NA; J: TRBJ2-5; V: TRBV7-2; D: TRBD2; DNA: TGTGCCAGCAGCTTAGAATTCACTAGCGTGGAGACCCAGTACTTC; CDR3: CASSLEFTSVETQYF
size: NA; J: TRBJ1-4; V: TRBV6-5; D: NA; DNA: TGTGCCAGCAGTTACTCTTGGCAGGGTAGGGAAAAACTGTTTTTT; CDR3: CASSYSWQGREKLFF
size: NA; J: TRBJ1-2; V: TRBV28; D: NA; DNA: TGTGCCAGCAGTTTCGGTTTCCTCTATGGCTACACCTTC; CDR3: CASSFGFLYGYTF
size: NA; J: TRBJ1-1; V: TRBV10-2; D: TRBD1; DNA: TGCGCCAGCACCGAACAGGGGTGGGGTTCCACTGAAGCTTTCTTT; CDR3: CASTEQGWGSTEAFF
size: NA; J: TRBJ1-2; V: TRBV5-4; D: NA; DNA: TGTGCCAGCAGTCCCAGGGATATGGGGTATGGCTACACCTTC; CDR3: CASSPRDMGYGYTF
size: NA; J: TRBJ2-1; V: TRBV6-6; D: NA; DNA: TGTGCCAGCAGCCTGGGGGCAGCTTACAATGAGCAGTTCTTC; CDR3: CASSLGAAYNEQFF
size: NA; J: TRBJ2-5; V: TRBV30; D: TRBD2; DNA: TGTGCCTGGGGGAGCGGGAGTGGGGAGACCCAGTACTTC; CDR3: CAWGSGSGETQYF
size: NA; J: TRBJ2-1; V: TRBV5-6; D: TRBD1; DNA: TGTGCCAGCAGCTTGGCTCCAGGGGGCGATAACAATGAGCAGTTCTTC; CDR3: CASSLAPGGDNNEQFF
size: once; J: TRBJ1-3; V: TRBV6-1; D: NA; DNA: TGTGCCAGCAGTGTCCACCACACAAATGGAAACACCATATATTTT; CDR3: CASSVHHTNGNTIYF
size: NA; J: TRBJ1-1; V: TRBV19; D: NA; DNA: TGTGCCAGTAGTCCGGCAGGGATTTGGAACACTGAAGCTTTCTTT; CDR3: CASSPAGIWNTEAFF
size: once; J: TRBJ1-5; V: TRBV7-9; D: NA; DNA: TGTTCCAGCGGTCCGGGAAATCAGCCCCAGCATTTT; CDR3: CSSGPGNQPQHF
size: NA; J: TRBJ1-2; V: TRBV28; D: NA; DNA: TGTGCCAGCCTTGGGGGGGGGAGACAGTATGGCTACACCTTC; CDR3: CASLGGGRQYGYTF
size: NA; J: TRBJ2-1; V: TRBV10-3; D: TRBD1; DNA: TGTGCCATCAGGGGACAGGGGACCTACAATGAGCAGTTCTTC; CDR3: CAIRGQGTYNEQFF
size: once; J: TRBJ2-5; V: TRBV21-1; D: NA; DNA: TGTGCCAGCAGCCCAGGGACTAGCTGTAGAGAGACCCAGTACTTC; CDR3: CASSPGTSCRETQYF
size: once; J: TRBJ2-1; V: TRBV30; D: NA; DNA: TGTGCCTGGAGACAGGGACCGGGACTACTTGTCTGGGAGCAGTTCTTC; CDR3: CAWRQGPGLLVWEQFF
size: NA; J: TRBJ1-5; V: TRBV5-8; D: NA; DNA: TGTGCCAGCAGCTTGTCGGGGGGTCACAATCAGCCCCAGCATTTT; CDR3: CASSLSGGHNQPQHF
size: NA; J: TRBJ2-7; V: TRBV7-8; D: NA; DNA: TGTGCCAGCAGCACCCAGGGTCCGTACGAGCAGTACTTC; CDR3: CASSTQGPYEQYF
size: NA; J: TRBJ2-7; V: TRBV7-9; D: TRBD1; DNA: TGTTCCAGCAGCTTAGGACAGGGTGCCTCCTACGAGCAGTACTTC; CDR3: CSSSLGQGASYEQYF
size: NA; J: TRBJ2-4; V: TRBV4-2; D: NA; DNA: TGTGCCAGCAGCCAAGCTTCCCGTGGGAGGAGAAACATTCAGTACTTC; CDR3: CASSQASRGRRNIQYF
size: NA; J: TRBJ2-1; V: TRBV2; D: TRBD1; DNA: TGTGCCAGCGGGGGACAGGGGAGATGGGGAAGTCACAATGAGCAGTTCTTC; CDR3: CASGGQGRWGSHNEQFF
size: NA; J: TRBJ1-5; V: TRBV6-1; D: NA; DNA: TGTGCCAGCAGTGAAGCTGGGGGACACCTCATCTGGAGCAATCAGCCCCAGCATTTT; CDR3: CASSEAGGHLIWSNQPQHF
size: NA; J: TRBJ1-2; V: TRBV5-6; D: TRBD1; DNA: TGTGCCAGCAGAGCACAGGGGGCGGGAAACTATGGCTACACCTTC; CDR3: CASRAQGAGNYGYTF
size: NA; J: TRBJ2-1; V: TRBV5-1; D: TRBD2; DNA: TGCGCCAGCACAACCGGGGGGGGGCCCTACAATGAGCAGTTCTTC; CDR3: CASTTGGGPYNEQFF
size: NA; J: TRBJ2-5; V: TRBV7-3; D: NA; DNA: TGTGCCAGCAGCTCGGTAGGGGCCCCAGAGACCCAGTACTTC; CDR3: CASSSVGAPETQYF
size: NA; J: TRBJ1-1; V: TRBV6-6; D: TRBD1; DNA: TGTGCCGGCACAGGGGAGGGCCTGACTGAAGCTTTCTTT; CDR3: CAGTGEGLTEAFF
size: NA; J: TRBJ1-1; V: TRBV7-8; D: NA; DNA: TGTGCCAGCAGACCGTTTCGGGGTCCGCGGACTGAAGCTTTCTTT; CDR3: CASRPFRGPRTEAFF
size: NA; J: TRBJ2-3; V: TRBV6-4; D: NA; DNA: TGTGCCAGCAGTGAAAATGAGGGCGGCACAGATACGCAGTATTTT; CDR3: CASSENEGGTDTQYF
size: NA; J: TRBJ2-3; V: TRBV11-2; D: NA; DNA: TGTGCCAGCAGCTTACTCGGGTCCACAGATACGCAGTATTTT; CDR3: CASSLLGSTDTQYF
size: few; J: TRBJ2-1; V: TRBV6-6; D: NA; DNA: TGTGCCAGCAGTTACTCGTCGGTATGGGGCGGCGAGCAGTTCTTC; CDR3: CASSYSSVWGGEQFF
size: NA; J: TRBJ1-2; V: TRBV27; D: NA; DNA: TGTGCCAGCAGTTTATTGTCGGAGGGCCCCCTGGGGCATGGCTACACCTTC; CDR3: CASSLLSEGPLGHGYTF
size: NA; J: TRBJ2-7; V: TRBV28; D: TRBD1; DNA: TGTGCCAGCAGTTCCGGGACAGGGACTACGCAGCAGTACTTC; CDR3: CASSSGTGTTQQYF
size: NA; J: TRBJ2-7; V: TRBV28; D: TRBD2; DNA: TGTGCCAGCAGTTTTAGGACTAGCGGGATTGCCTACGAGCAGTACTTC; CDR3: CASSFRTSGIAYEQYF
size: NA; J: TRBJ2-3; V: TRBV5-8; D: NA; DNA: TGTGCCAGCAGCTTGGGCCAACTCTATCCCACAGATACGCAGTATTTT; CDR3: CASSLGQLYPTDTQYF
size: NA; J: TRBJ2-7; V: TRBV19; D: TRBD1; DNA: TGTGCCAGTAGTATGGGGACAGGCTACGAGCAGTACTTC; CDR3: CASSMGTGYEQYF
size: NA; J: TRBJ2-7; V: TRBV6-1; D: TRBD2; DNA: TGTGCCAGCAGCGGACTAGCGGGAGGGGACCACGAGCAGTACTTC; CDR3: CASSGLAGGDHEQYF
size: NA; J: TRBJ2-1; V: TRBV11-2; D: TRBD1; DNA: TGTGCCAGCAGCCACGACAGGGGGAATGAGCAGTTCTTC; CDR3: CASSHDRGNEQFF
size: NA; J: TRBJ1-5; V: TRBV28; D: TRBD1; DNA: TGTGCCAGCAGCCCGACAGGGGGCTGGCAGCCCCAGCATTTT; CDR3: CASSPTGGWQPQHF
size: NA; J: TRBJ1-5; V: TRBV19; D: NA; DNA: TGTGCCAGTAGTATAGTAGAGAGGATTGGCCAGCCCCAGCATTTT; CDR3: CASSIVERIGQPQHF
size: NA; J: TRBJ1-4; V: TRBV7-2; D: NA; DNA: TGTGCCAGCAGCTTCTATGGTGAAAAACTGTTTTTT; CDR3: CASSFYGEKLFF
size: NA; J: TRBJ2-1; V: TRBV5-1; D: TRBD2; DNA: TGCGCCAGCAGCTTGTATGGACTAGCGGCGTACAATGAGCAGTTCTTC; CDR3: CASSLYGLAAYNEQFF
size: NA; J: TRBJ2-7; V: TRBV28; D: NA; DNA: TGTGCCAGCGGCGGGACCTCCTACGAGCAGTACTTC; CDR3: CASGGTSYEQYF
size: few; J: TRBJ2-7; V: TRBV4-3; D: TRBD1; DNA: TGCGCCAGCAGCCGGAGACGGGACAGCTACGAGCAGTACTTC; CDR3: CASSRRRDSYEQYF
size: NA; J: TRBJ1-2; V: TRBV4-1; D: NA; DNA: TGCGCCAGCCGCGGGGCTTTAAGGCCCCCGTATGGCTACACCTTC; CDR3: CASRGALRPPYGYTF